What follows describes a single T cell receptor (beta chain). In the original workflow: Nucleated cell counts were estimated from reference gene primer amplification. Clones were sequenced by immunoSEQ multiplex PCR, and TCRdb holds only the in-frame ones, with some missing. D and trimming come from the DNA, and the V and J calls and clone size come from that table. Found here are about 170,000 clones, around 81% of them singletons; the top ten hold about 8.1%. The germline CDR1 and CDR2 sequences are SGHNT and YYREEE (reference sequence). The CDR3 runs to 13 residues. Trimming cost V 3 bases and J 2 bases, with 9 bases left between them. This record comes from a study of blood T cell repertoires in COVID-19. During active infection, Seattle patients enrolled and were then monitored through disease.

The sequencing input was peripheral blood. This TCR came from a woman aged 80 or over with COVID-19, enrolled during active disease. This sequence joins TRBV5-4 and TRBJ2-7; TRBD1 might be the D (6 bases). The CDR3 coding sequence is TGTGCCAGCAGCTCTACAGGGCCCTACGAGCAGTACTTC. Translating gives CASSSTGPYEQYF.